This T cell receptor beta chain is drawn from a study of T cell responses to AZD1222 COVID-19 vaccine. Study results and caveats: In the spike-specific TCR repertoire, nearly half reportedly target unmutated variant regions.

Of note for this clone: Its antigen is unidentified.

CDR1 and CDR2 (germline): KGHDR, SFDVKD. The CDR3 sequence is 13 residues long. Deletions cut 5 bases from V and 9 bases from J, with 13 bases between. Some clones are missing from TCRdb's copy, which holds only in-frame ones; the method was immunoSEQ multiplex PCR. The sample carries 150,000 or so clones, approximately 90% recorded once. This material consisted of peripheral blood, taken 28 days after the second AZD1222 dose. The TCR sequence derives from an adult who received the AZD1222 COVID-19 vaccine. J is TRBJ2-1 and V is TRBV24-1, with TRBD1 as a possible D gene (5 bases). The CDR3 coding sequence is TGTGCCACCAGTGGGGGCCAGAATGGTGAGCAGTTCTTC. Its translation is CATSGGQNGEQFF.